The following is a T cell receptor beta chain sequence with its context. The antigen remains undetermined. This specimen belongs to a study of CXCR3-negative and CXCR3-positive naive CD8 T cells. Study outcomes and limitations: Sequencing showed both naive subsets with comparably high diversity, and memory CD8+ cells much lower. TCR strength was inferred from TRB CDR3 properties, while surface CD5 was comparable between naive subsets.

UMI labels and 5' RACE were used to prepare the TRB cDNA libraries. TCRdb re-called the 5' RACE reads; one entry per CDR3 protein, DNA not given. This repertoire includes some 4,000 distinct CDR3 sequences. CDR1 is SNHLY, CDR2 FYNNEI, per germline. The CDR3 has 15 residues. The sample consisted of naive CXCR3- CD8+ T cells from blood. Subset specified: CD45RO-CCR7+CD27+CD95- naive CD8+ T cells lacking CXCR3 (TNR3-). This TCR came from a human donor in good health. Some clones in this sample may be carry-over from other donors' samples. J is TRBJ1-4 and V is TRBV2; TCRdb's assignment of TRBD1 cannot be checked, as there is no DNA. The CDR3 reads CASSTTGATNEKLFF. The full variable domain, completed using reference TRBV2 and TRBJ1-4, is EPEVTQTPSHQVTQMGQEVILRCVPISNHLYFYWYRQILGQKVEFLVSFYNNEISEKSEIFDDQFSVERPDGSNFTLKIRSTKLEDSAMYFCASSTTGATNEKLFFGSGTQLSVL.